The clone carrying this T cell receptor (beta chain) showed up just a few times. Cells sorted as Tregs were CD4+, CD25+ and CD127-/low. Full-length variable regions came from constant-region reverse primers plus semi-nested Nested Universal Primer A PCR. TCRdb ran MiXCR on the 5' RACE reads and lists one entry per CDR3 protein. This sample has 4,500 to 6,000 distinct CDR3 sequences; just over 70% occur once, and the top ten carry about 4.1%. V was clipped by 1 base and J by 0 bases, with 11 bases between them. This CDR3 has 16 residues. The germline CDR1 and CDR2 sequences are SGHTA and FQGNSA. The origin of this receptor is a female donor with breast cancer. This chain uses TRBV7-2 with TRBJ2-3; a possible D gene is TRBD2 (6 bases). The sequenced material came from Tregs sorted from blood. The DNA of the CDR3 is TGTGCCAGCAGCTTAGTGGCGGGGTCTAGCACAGATACGCAGTATTTT. Protein: CASSLVAGSSTDTQYF.